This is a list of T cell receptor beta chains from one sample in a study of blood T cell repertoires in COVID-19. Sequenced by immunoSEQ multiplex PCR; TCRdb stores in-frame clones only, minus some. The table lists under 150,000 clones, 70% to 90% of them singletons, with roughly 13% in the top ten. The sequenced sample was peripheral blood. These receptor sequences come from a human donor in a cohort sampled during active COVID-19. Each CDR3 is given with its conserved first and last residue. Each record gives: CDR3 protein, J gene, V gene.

CASSVQNNQPQHF,TRBJ1-5,TRBV28
CAWSVRQGGEAFF,TRBJ1-1,TRBV30
CASSSRGDQGMSYGYTF,TRBJ1-2,TRBV5-5
CASSPPRYGRPVEGTEAFF,TRBJ1-1,TRBV18
CASSNRGWSTGELFF,TRBJ2-2,TRBV19
CASSPHRGPQVNQPQHF,TRBJ1-5,TRBV11-3
CASRHGDDRGGSGELFF,TRBJ2-2,TRBV28
CASRAATMLNTEAFF,TRBJ1-1,TRBV2
CASSLPQDIAFF,TRBJ1-1,TRBV28
CASSLVRGIHEQFF,TRBJ2-1,TRBV5-1
CASKLEGTDTGELFF,TRBJ2-2,TRBV23-1
CASSLDRVAVTGTEAFF,TRBJ1-1,TRBV7-9
CASRSNTEAFF,TRBJ1-1,TRBV28
CASSQGAGSSYEQYF,TRBJ2-7,TRBV3-1/TRBV3-2
CATRPTGGSRETQYF,TRBJ2-5,TRBV19
CASSTQNLAGSTDTQYF,TRBJ2-3,TRBV5-1
CSVEPGRTGELFF,TRBJ2-2,TRBV29-1
CASSQQEAGASTDTQYF,TRBJ2-3,TRBV3-1/TRBV3-2
CASSLWEATQYF,TRBJ2-5,TRBV12-3/TRBV12-4
CASSPFGGAYNEQFF,TRBJ2-1,TRBV6-5
CAISEEQGTEAFF,TRBJ1-1,TRBV10-3
CASTTTGTEAGYTF,TRBJ1-2,TRBV28
CASSLIGGSTDTQYF,TRBJ2-3,TRBV7-9
CASSSGRGKETQYF,TRBJ2-5,TRBV13
CASSDRANQPQHF,TRBJ1-5,TRBV10-3
CATSSTLPDRNQPQHF,TRBJ1-5,TRBV15
CASSRLAGTSTDTQYF,TRBJ2-3,TRBV13
CASSQQRERTDTQYF,TRBJ2-3,TRBV3-1/TRBV3-2
CASSLDQGTEAFF,TRBJ1-1,TRBV7-6
CASSIGGGGTDTQYF,TRBJ2-3,TRBV19
CATSRDGLAGVKQFF,TRBJ2-1,TRBV15
CASAHNGQGGEQYF,TRBJ2-7,TRBV5-1
CASTGLLAGGTDTQYF,TRBJ2-3,TRBV2
CASSLGQLDYGYTF,TRBJ1-2,TRBV28
CASRQQGIDYGYTF,TRBJ1-2,TRBV3-1/TRBV3-2
CASSRGAGEKLFF,TRBJ1-4,TRBV2
CASSQDPGKSNQPQHF,TRBJ1-5,TRBV4-1
CASSKHPTEAFF,TRBJ1-1,TRBV7-8
CASSLGGGAEAFF,TRBJ1-1,TRBV5-1
CASSHVTESGNTIYF,TRBJ1-3,TRBV4-1
CASSQEGQADEKLFF,TRBJ1-4,TRBV4-1
CASSGIRGEGSGANVLTF,TRBJ2-6,TRBV5-4
CASSYRREERNEQFF,TRBJ2-1,TRBV6-5
CASRRGQGASPLHF,TRBJ1-6,TRBV27
CASSLERTGGGNTEAFF,TRBJ1-1,TRBV5-1
CASSLLAWVTGELFF,TRBJ2-2,TRBV7-9
CASTQGGRPDTQYF,TRBJ2-3,TRBV7-9
CASSFMESAYGNTIYF,TRBJ1-3,TRBV5-5
CASSLARNTDTQYF,TRBJ2-3,TRBV11-2
CASSETTSLNEQFF,TRBJ2-1,TRBV5-1
CASSQEQGSAGELFF,TRBJ2-2,TRBV4-1
CASLSCLGQPRSGNTIYF,TRBJ1-3,TRBV27
CASSGQPGGGKLAKNIQYF,TRBJ2-4,TRBV21-1
CASSSSGPETQYF,TRBJ2-5,TRBV12-3/TRBV12-4
CASSEAGMWTGELFF,TRBJ2-2,TRBV25-1
CASSESGQAYSYNEQFF,TRBJ2-1,TRBV10-1
CASSGTGQGLGTQYF,TRBJ2-5,TRBV28
CASSDGATDTQYF,TRBJ2-3,TRBV6-1